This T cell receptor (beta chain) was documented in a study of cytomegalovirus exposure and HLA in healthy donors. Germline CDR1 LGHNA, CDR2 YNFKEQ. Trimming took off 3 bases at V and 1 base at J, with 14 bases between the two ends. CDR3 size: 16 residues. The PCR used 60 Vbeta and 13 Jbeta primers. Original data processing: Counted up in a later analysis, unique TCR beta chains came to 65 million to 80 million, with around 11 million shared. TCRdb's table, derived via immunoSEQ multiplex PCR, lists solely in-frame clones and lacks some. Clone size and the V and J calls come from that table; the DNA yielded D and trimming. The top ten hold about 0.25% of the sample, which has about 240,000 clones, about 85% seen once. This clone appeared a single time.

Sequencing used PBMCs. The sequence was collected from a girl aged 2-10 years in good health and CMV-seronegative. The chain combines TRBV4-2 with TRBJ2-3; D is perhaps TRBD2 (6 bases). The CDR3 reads CASSQEGPGGTDTQYF. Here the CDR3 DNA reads TGTGCCAGCAGCCAGGAAGGGCCGGGGGGCACAGATACGCAGTATTTT.